This T cell receptor beta chain is from a study of blood T cell repertoires in COVID-19. Study-level information: T cells, B-cell-depleted T cells, or PBMCs provided the cDNA or gDNA that served as material.

Produced via immunoSEQ multiplex PCR; TCRdb's table is partial and in-frame only. The sample shows fewer than 350,000 clones, roughly 79% of them seen only once. CDR1 and CDR2 (germline): MGHRA, YSYEKL. This CDR3 comprises 13 residues. The V end was cut by 0 bases, the J end by 7 bases, with 9 bases between. Sequencing was carried out using peripheral blood. The chain combines TRBV4-1 with TRBJ2-5; D not certain. This sequence originates from a woman aged 55-69 years with active or convalescent COVID-19. The CDR3 here is CASSQDRVGTQYF. The CDR3 DNA reads as TGCGCCAGCAGCCAAGATCGGGTGGGGACCCAGTACTTC.